The 4 T cell receptor beta chains given below trace back to one sample, sequenced in a study of blood T cell repertoires in COVID-19. Some clones are missing from TCRdb's copy, which holds only in-frame ones; the method was immunoSEQ multiplex PCR. Of 200,000 to 300,000 clones listed, 81% are singletons. Sequencing was done on a sample of peripheral blood. Receptors were obtained from a woman older than 75 with COVID-19, enrolled during active disease.

The rearrangement joins TRBV7-2 to TRBJ1-1; the D gene is possibly TRBD1 (6 bases). The CDR3 is 13 amino acids. Germline CDR1 SGHTA, CDR2 FQGNSA. Trimming stripped 4 bases from V and 3 bases from J, with 9 bases between. CDR3 region: CASSSQGYTEAFF. CDR3 nucleotides: TGTGCCAGCAGCTCCCAGGGGTACACTGAAGCTTTCTTT.

The chain joins TRBV7-9 to TRBJ2-3; D is undetermined. The CDR3 is 18 amino acids. The V gene lost 5 bases and the J gene lost 0 bases, with 21 bases spanning the gap. CDR1 is SEHNR, CDR2 FQNEAQ, per germline (reference sequence). Written as DNA, the CDR3 is TGTGCCAGCAGCCCCCCCCGCTCAGGTCCTGCTAGCACAGATACGCAGTATTTT. This gives the protein CASSPPRSGPASTDTQYF.

The rearrangement links TRBV30 to TRBJ1-1; D remains unclear. The V end lost 4 bases, the J end lost 9 bases, and 15 bases lay between the germline ends. The germline CDR1 and CDR2 sequences are GTSNPN and SVGIG (reference sequence). The CDR3 loop spans 12 amino acids. CDR3 sequence (DNA): TGTGCCTGGATTGGGGAGGGAGAACAAGCTTTCTTT. It yields the protein CAWIGEGEQAFF.

CDR3 bases: TGCGCCAGCAGCCCCAGGGGACAGGGTCTCTATGGCTACACCTTC. Its translation is CASSPRGQGLYGYTF. The rearrangement links TRBV4-1 to TRBJ1-2; 9 bases align to TRBD1. Germline loops: CDR1 MGHRA, CDR2 YSYEKL. Germline trimming cut 4 bases from V and 4 bases from J; bases unmatched to any gene: 7. The CDR3 sequence is 15 residues long.